Below, one TCR beta chain is given with its context. The antigen is unknown. This specimen belongs to a study of OX40 agonist ivuxolimab in advanced cancers. Study context: An agonistic anti-OX40 (CD134) antibody, ivuxolimab, was used to treat the patients. The dose-escalation cohort was about 80% male, with a mean age of around 60 years, ranging about 23 to 90. Whole-study results and caveats: With doses of 0.1 to 3.0 mg/kg, CD4+ and CD8+ blood T cells had undergone clonal expansion by week 6.

Germline V lookup: CDR1 SGHTA, CDR2 FQGNSA. The CDR3 runs to 14 residues. Trimming took 0 bases from V and 8 from J, leaving 10 bases between them. Some clones are missing from TCRdb's copy, which holds only in-frame ones; the method was immunoSEQ multiplex PCR. The sample has roughly 86,000 clones, almost 95% seen once. The sequence was obtained from an adult with an advanced solid tumor such as melanoma, head and neck, liver or kidney cancer. This material consisted of CD4+ or CD8+ T cells sorted from blood, taken in a trial of the OX40 agonist ivuxolimab. The genes are TRBV7-2 and TRBJ1-4, with D perhaps TRBD1 (6 bases). In DNA, the CDR3 is TGTGCCAGCAGCTTAGCGGGGGCGCGGGAAAAACTGTTTTTT. It encodes CASSLAGAREKLFF. The variable domain in full, with the rest retrieved from reference TRBV7-2 and TRBJ1-4, is GAGVSQSPSNKVTEKGKDVELRCDPISGHTALYWYRQSLGQGLEFLIYFQGNSAPDKSGLPSDRFSAERTGGSVSTLTIQRTQQEDSAVYLCASSLAGAREKLFFGSGTQLSVL.